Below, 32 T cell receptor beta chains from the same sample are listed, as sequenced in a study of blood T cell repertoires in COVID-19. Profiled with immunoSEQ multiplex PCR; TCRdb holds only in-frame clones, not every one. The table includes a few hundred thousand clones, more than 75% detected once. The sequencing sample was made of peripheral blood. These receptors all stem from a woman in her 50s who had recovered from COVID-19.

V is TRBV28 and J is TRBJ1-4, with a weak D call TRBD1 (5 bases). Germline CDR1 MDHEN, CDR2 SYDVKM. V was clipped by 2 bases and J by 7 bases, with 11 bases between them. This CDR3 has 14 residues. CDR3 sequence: CASSLVSDTEKLFF. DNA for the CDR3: TGTGCCAGCAGTTTAGTATCGGACACTGAAAAACTGTTTTTT. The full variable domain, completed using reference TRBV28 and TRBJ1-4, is DVKVTQSSRYLVKRTGEKVFLECVQDMDHENMFWYRQDPGLGLRLIYFSYDVKMKEKGDIPEGYSVSREKKERFSLILESASTNQTSMYLCASSLVSDTEKLFFGSGTQLSVL.

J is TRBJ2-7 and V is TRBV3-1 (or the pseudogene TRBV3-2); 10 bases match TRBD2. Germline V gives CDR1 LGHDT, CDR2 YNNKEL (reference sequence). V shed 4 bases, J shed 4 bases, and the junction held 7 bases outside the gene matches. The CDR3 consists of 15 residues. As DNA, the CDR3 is TGTGCCAGCAGCCCTCAAGCGGGGGGGCTTTACGAGCAGTACTTC. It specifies CASSPQAGGLYEQYF.

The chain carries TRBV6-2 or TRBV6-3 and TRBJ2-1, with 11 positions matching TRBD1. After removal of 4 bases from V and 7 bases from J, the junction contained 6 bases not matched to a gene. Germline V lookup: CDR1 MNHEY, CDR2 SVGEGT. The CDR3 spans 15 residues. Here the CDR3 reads CASSFGQGAWNEQFF. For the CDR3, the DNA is TGTGCCAGCAGTTTCGGACAGGGGGCGTGGAATGAGCAGTTCTTC.

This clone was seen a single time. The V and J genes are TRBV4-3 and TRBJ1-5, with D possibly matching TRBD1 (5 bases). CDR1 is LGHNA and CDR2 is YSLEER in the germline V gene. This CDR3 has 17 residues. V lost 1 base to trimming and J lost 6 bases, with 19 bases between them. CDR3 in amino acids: CASSQGAPGSMFQPQHF. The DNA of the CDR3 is TGCGCCAGCAGCCAAGGGGCGCCAGGGTCTATGTTTCAGCCCCAGCATTTT.

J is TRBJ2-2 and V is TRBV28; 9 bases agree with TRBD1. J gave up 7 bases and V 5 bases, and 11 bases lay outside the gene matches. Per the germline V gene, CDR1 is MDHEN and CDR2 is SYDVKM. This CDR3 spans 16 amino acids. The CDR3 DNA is TGTGCCAGCAGTATCTCGGGACAGGGAACAGGCGGGGAGCTGTTTTTT. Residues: CASSISGQGTGGELFF.

The CDR3 loop is CASSSPQGSSGNTIYF. CDR3 in DNA: TGTGCCAGCAGCTCACCACAGGGGAGCTCTGGAAACACCATATATTTT. V is TRBV7-9 and J is TRBJ1-3; 7 nucleotides line up with TRBD1. V lost 4 bases to trimming and J lost 0 bases; unmatched junction nucleotides: 6. CDR3 length: 16 residues. Germline lookup yields CDR1 SEHNR and CDR2 FQNEAQ (reference sequence).

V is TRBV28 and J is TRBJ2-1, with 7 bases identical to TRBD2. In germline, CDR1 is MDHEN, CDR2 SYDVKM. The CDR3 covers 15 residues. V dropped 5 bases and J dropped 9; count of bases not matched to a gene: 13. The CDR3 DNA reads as TGTGCCAGCAGTCCAGAACTAGCGTTATTGGGTGAGCAGTTCTTC. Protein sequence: CASSPELALLGEQFF.

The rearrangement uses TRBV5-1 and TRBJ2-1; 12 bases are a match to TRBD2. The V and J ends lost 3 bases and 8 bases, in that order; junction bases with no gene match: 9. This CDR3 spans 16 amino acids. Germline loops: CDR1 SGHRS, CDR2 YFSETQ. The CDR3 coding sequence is TGCGCCAGCAGCTCACCCCGACTAGCGGGGGTCGATGAGCAGTTCTTC. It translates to CASSSPRLAGVDEQFF.

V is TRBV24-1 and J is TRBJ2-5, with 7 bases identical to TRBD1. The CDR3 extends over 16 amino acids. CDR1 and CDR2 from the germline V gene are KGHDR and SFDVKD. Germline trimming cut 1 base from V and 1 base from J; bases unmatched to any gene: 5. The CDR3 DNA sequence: TGTGCCACCAGTGATTTCCGCGGACAGGTCCAAGAGACCCAGTACTTC. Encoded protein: CATSDFRGQVQETQYF.

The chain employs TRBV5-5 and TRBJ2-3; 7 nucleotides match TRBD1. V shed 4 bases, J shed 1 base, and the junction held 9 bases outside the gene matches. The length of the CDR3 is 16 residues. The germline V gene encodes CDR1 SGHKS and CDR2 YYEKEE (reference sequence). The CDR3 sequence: CASSPGTASGTDTQYF. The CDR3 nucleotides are TGTGCCAGCAGCCCCGGGACAGCTTCTGGCACAGATACGCAGTATTTT.

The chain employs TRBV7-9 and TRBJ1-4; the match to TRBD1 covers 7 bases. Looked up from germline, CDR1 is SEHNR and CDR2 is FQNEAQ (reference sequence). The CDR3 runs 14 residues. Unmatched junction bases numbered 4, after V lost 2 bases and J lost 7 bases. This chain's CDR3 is CASSLQGGSEKLFF. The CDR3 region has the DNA TGTGCCAGCAGCTTACAGGGGGGTAGTGAAAAACTGTTTTTT. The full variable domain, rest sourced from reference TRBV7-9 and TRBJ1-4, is DTGVSQNPRHKITKRGQNVTFRCDPISEHNRLYWYRQTLGQGPEFLTYFQNEAQLEKSRLLSDRFSAERPKGSFSTLEIQRTEQGDSAMYLCASSLQGGSEKLFFGSGTQLSVL.

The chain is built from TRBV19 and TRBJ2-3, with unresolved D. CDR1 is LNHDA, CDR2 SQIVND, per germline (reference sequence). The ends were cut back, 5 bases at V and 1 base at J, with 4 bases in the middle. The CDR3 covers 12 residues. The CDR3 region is CASSLGTDTQYF. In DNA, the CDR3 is TGTGCCAGTAGTCTCGGCACAGATACGCAGTATTTT.

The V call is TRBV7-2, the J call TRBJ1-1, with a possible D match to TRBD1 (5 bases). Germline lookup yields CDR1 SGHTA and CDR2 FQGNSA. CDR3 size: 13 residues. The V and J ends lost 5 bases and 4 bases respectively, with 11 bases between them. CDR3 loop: CASSKAGGTEAFF. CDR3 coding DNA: TGTGCCAGCAGCAAGGCGGGGGGCACTGAAGCTTTCTTT. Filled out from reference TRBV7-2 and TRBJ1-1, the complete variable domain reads GAGVSQSPSNKVTEKGKDVELRCDPISGHTALYWYRQSLGQGLEFLIYFQGNSAPDKSGLPSDRFSAERTGGSVSTLTIQRTQQEDSAVYLCASSKAGGTEAFFGQGTRLTVV.

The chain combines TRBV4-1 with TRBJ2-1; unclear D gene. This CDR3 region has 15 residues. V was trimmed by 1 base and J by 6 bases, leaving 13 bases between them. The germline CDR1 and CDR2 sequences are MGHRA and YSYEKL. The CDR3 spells CASSQVRVLGNEQFF. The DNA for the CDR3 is TGCGCCAGCAGCCAAGTACGGGTGTTGGGCAATGAGCAGTTCTTC.

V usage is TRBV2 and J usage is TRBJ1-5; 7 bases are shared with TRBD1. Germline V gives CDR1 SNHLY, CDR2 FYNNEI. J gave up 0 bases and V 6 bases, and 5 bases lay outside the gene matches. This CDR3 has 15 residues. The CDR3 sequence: CASRMDRTSNQPQHF. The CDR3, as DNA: TGTGCCAGCAGAATGGACAGGACTAGCAATCAGCCCCAGCATTTT.

The CDR3 region has the DNA TGCAGCGTACGGGGGTCTGAAGCTTTCTTT. Translation: CSVRGSEAFF. The chain employs TRBV29-1 and TRBJ1-1; D may be TRBD1 (5 bases). The length of the CDR3 is 10 residues. Trimming removed 6 bases at V and 6 bases at J, with 8 bases between. The germline V gene encodes CDR1 SQVTM and CDR2 ANQGSEA.

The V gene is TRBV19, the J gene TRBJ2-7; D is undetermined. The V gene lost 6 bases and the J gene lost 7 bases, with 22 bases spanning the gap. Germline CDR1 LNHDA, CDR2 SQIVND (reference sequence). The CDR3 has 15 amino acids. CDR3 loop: CASSPQYSLRGEQYF. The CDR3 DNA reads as TGTGCCAGTAGCCCTCAATATTCCCTTCGAGGAGAGCAGTACTTC.

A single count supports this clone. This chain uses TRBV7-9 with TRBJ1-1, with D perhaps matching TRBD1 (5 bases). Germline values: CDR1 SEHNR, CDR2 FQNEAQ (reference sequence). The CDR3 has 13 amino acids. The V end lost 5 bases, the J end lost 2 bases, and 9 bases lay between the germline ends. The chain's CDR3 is CASSVTVNTEAFF. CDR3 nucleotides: TGTGCCAGCAGCGTGACAGTAAACACTGAAGCTTTCTTT. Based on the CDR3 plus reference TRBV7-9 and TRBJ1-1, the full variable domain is DTGVSQNPRHKITKRGQNVTFRCDPISEHNRLYWYRQTLGQGPEFLTYFQNEAQLEKSRLLSDRFSAERPKGSFSTLEIQRTEQGDSAMYLCASSVTVNTEAFFGQGTRLTVV.

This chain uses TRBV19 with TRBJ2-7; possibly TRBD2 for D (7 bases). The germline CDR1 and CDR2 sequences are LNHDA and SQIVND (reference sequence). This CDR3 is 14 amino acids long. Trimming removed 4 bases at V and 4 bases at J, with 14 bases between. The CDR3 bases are TGTGCCAGTAGTAGACAGAGGGGGGGATACGAGCAGTACTTC. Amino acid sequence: CASSRQRGGYEQYF.

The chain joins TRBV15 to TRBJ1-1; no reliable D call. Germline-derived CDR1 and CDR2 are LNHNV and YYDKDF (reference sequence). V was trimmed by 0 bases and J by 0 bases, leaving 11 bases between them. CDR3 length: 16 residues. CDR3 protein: CATSREPTVLNTEAFF. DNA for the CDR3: TGTGCCACCAGCAGAGAGCCAACAGTCCTGAACACTGAAGCTTTCTTT. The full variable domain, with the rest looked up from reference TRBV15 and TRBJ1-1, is DAMVIQNPRYQVTQFGKPVTLSCSQTLNHNVMYWYQQKSSQAPKLLFHYYDKDFNNEADTPDNFQSRRPNTSFCFLDIRSPGLGDTAMYLCATSREPTVLNTEAFFGQGTRLTVV.

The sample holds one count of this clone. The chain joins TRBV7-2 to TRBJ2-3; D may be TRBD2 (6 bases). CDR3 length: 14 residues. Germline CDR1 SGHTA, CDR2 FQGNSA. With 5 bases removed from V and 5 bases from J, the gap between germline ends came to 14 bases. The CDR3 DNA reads TGTGCCAGCAGCATGGGACTTTCCCGAGATACGCAGTATTTT. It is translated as CASSMGLSRDTQYF.

This CDR3 is CASSEAAWGTSGRVEQFF. Written as DNA, the CDR3 is TGTGCCAGCAGTGAAGCTGCTTGGGGCACTAGCGGGAGGGTTGAGCAGTTCTTC. V and J are TRBV6-1 and TRBJ2-1, with 13 bases matching TRBD2. The germline gives CDR1 MNHNS, CDR2 SASEGT. The CDR3 is 18 amino acids. V was pared by 0 bases and J by 9 bases, with 11 bases of the junction left unmatched.

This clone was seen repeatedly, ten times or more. The CDR3 region is CASSSGQMRAMNTEAFF. In nucleotides, the CDR3 is TGCGCCAGCAGCTCAGGACAAATGAGAGCTATGAACACTGAAGCTTTCTTT. The rearrangement links TRBV5-1 to TRBJ1-1; D might be TRBD1 (5 bases). Germline V gene data show CDR1 as SGHRS and CDR2 as YFSETQ. V was shortened by 3 bases and J by 0 bases, with 18 bases between the two germline ends. This CDR3 has 17 residues.

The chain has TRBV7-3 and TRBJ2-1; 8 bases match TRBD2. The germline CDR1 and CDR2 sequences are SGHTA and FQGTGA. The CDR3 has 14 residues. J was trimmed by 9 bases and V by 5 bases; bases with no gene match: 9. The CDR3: CASSPGQRETEQFF. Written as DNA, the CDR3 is TGTGCCAGCAGCCCCGGGCAGCGGGAGACTGAGCAGTTCTTC.

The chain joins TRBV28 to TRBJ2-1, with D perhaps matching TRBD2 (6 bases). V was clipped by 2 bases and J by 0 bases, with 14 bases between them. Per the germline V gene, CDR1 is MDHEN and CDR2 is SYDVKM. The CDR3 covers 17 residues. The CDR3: CASSLVPGVSSYNEQFF. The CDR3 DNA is TGTGCCAGCAGTTTAGTCCCGGGGGTAAGCTCCTACAATGAGCAGTTCTTC. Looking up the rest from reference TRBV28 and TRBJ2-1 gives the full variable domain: DVKVTQSSRYLVKRTGEKVFLECVQDMDHENMFWYRQDPGLGLRLIYFSYDVKMKEKGDIPEGYSVSREKKERFSLILESASTNQTSMYLCASSLVPGVSSYNEQFFGPGTRLTVL.

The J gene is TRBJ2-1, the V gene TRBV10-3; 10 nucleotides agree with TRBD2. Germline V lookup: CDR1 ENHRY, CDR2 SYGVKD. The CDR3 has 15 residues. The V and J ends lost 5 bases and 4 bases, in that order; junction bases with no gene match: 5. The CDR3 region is CAISKTSGEYNEQFF. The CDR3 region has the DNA TGTGCCATCAGTAAAACTAGCGGGGAATACAATGAGCAGTTCTTC.

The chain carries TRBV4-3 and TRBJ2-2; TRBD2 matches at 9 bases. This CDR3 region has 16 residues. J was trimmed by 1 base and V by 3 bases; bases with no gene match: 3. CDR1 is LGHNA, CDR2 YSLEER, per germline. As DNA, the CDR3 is TGCGCCAGCAGCCATGGACTAGCGAAGAACACCGGGGAGCTGTTTTTT. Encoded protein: CASSHGLAKNTGELFF.

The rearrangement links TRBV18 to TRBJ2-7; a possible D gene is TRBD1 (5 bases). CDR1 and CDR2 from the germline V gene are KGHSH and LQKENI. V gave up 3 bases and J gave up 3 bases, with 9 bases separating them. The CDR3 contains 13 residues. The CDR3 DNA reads TGTGCCAGCTCACCGAGGCAGGGCTACGAGCAGTACTTC. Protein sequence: CASSPRQGYEQYF.

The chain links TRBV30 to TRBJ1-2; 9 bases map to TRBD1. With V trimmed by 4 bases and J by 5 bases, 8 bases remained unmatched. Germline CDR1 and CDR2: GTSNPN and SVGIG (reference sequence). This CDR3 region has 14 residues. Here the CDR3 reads CAWIPDRGGYGYTF. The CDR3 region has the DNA TGTGCCTGGATTCCGGACAGGGGCGGATATGGCTACACCTTC.

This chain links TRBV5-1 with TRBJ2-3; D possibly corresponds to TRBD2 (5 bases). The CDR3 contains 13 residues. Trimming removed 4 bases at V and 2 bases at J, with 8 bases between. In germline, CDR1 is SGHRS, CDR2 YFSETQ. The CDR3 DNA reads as TGCGCCAGCAGCGTGGACTCCACAGATACGCAGTATTTT. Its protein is CASSVDSTDTQYF.

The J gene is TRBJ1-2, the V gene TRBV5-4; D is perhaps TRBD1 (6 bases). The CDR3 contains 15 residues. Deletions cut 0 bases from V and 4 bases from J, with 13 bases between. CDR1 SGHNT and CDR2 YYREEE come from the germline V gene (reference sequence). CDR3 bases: TGTGCCAGCAGCTTGGGCGGGGGACAACCCTATGGCTACACCTTC. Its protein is CASSLGGGQPYGYTF. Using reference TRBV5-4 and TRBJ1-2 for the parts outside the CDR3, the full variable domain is ETGVTQSPTHLIKTRGQQVTLRCSSQSGHNTVSWYQQALGQGPQFIFQYYREEENGRGNFPPRFSGLQFPNYSSELNVNALELDDSALYLCASSLGGGQPYGYTFGSGTRLTVV.

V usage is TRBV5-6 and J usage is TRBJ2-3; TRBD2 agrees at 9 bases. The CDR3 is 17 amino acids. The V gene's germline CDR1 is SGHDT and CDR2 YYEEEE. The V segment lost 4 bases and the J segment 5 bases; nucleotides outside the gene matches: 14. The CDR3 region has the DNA TGTGCCAGCAGCCCCTCCTTTGGGACTAGCTGGAGAGATACGCAGTATTTT. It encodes CASSPSFGTSWRDTQYF.